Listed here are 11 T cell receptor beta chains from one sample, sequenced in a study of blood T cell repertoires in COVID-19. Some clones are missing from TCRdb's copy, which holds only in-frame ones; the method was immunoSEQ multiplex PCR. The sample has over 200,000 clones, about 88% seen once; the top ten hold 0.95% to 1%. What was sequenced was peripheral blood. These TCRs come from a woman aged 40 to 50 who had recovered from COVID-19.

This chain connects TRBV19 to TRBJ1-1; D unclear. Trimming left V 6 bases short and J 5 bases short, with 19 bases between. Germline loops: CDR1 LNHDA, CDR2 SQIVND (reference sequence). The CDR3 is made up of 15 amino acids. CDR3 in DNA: TGTGCCAGTAGGGACCCGGGAGCCCCGAGGACTGAAGCTTTCTTT. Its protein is CASRDPGAPRTEAFF.

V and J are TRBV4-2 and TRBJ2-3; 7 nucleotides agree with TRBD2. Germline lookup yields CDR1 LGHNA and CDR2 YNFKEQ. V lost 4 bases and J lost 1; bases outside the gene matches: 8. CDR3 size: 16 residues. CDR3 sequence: CASSPGNSGRTDTQYF. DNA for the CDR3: TGTGCCAGCAGCCCAGGGAATAGCGGGCGCACAGATACGCAGTATTTT.

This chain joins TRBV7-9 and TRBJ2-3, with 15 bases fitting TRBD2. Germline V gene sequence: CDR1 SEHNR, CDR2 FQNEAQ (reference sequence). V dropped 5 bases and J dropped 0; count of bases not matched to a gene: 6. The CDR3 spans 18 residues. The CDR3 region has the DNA TGTGCCAGCAGCCCCGGGACTAGCGGGAGGCCTAGCACAGATACGCAGTATTTT. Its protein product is CASSPGTSGRPSTDTQYF.

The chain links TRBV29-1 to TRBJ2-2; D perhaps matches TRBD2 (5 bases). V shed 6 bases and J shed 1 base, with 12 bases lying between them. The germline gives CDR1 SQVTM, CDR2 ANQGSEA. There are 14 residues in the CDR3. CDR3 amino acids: CSVGGDLNTGELFF. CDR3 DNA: TGCAGCGTCGGAGGCGACCTGAACACCGGGGAGCTGTTTTTT.

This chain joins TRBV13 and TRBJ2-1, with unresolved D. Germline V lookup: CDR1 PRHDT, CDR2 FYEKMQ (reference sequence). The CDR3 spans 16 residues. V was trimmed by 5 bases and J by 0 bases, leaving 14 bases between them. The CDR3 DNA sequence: TGTGCCAGCAGCCCCGACTGGAGCCGCTCCTACAATGAGCAGTTCTTC. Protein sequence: CASSPDWSRSYNEQFF.

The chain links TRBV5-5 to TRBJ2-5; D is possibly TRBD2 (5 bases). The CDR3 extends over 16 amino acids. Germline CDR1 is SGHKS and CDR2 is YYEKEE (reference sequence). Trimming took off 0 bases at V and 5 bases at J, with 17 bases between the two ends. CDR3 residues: CASSLAFAGLGETQYF. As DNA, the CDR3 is TGTGCCAGCAGCTTGGCCTTTGCGGGTCTAGGGGAGACCCAGTACTTC.

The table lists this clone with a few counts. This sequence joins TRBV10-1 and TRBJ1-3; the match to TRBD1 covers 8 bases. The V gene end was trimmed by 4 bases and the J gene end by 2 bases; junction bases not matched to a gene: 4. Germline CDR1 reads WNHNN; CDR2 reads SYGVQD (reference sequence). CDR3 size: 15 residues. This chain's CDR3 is CASSGQGITGNTIYF. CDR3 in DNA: TGCGCCAGCAGTGGACAGGGGATCACTGGAAACACCATATATTTT.

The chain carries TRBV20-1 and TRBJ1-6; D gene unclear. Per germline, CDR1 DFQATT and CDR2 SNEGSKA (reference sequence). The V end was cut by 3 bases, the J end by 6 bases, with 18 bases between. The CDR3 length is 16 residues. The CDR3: CSASGRQSSGNSPLHF. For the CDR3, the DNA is TGCAGTGCTAGTGGTCGGCAGTCATCGGGTAATTCACCCCTCCACTTT.

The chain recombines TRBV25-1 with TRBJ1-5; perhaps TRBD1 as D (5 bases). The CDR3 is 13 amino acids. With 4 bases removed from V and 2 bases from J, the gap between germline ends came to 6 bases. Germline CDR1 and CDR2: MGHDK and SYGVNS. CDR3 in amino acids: CASSVGGNQPQHF. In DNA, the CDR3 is TGTGCCAGCAGTGTAGGGGGCAATCAGCCCCAGCATTTT.

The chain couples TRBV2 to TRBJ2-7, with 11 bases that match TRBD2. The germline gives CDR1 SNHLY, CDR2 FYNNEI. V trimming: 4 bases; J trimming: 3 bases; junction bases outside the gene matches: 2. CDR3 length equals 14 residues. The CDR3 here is CASSAGTSGYEQYV. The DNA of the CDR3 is TGTGCCAGCAGTGCCGGGACTAGCGGCTACGAGCAGTACGTC.

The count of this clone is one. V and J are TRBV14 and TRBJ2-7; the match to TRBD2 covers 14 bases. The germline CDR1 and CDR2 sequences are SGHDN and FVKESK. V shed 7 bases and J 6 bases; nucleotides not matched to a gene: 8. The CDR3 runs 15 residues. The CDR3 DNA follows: TGTGCCAGCACCCCGGGACTAGCGGGAGCTGGCGAGCAGTACTTC. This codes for CASTPGLAGAGEQYF.